This is a list of T cell receptor beta chains from one sample in a study of CD8+ T cells in alopecia areata. Measured with immunoSEQ multiplex PCR; TCRdb has only the in-frame clones, and not every one. The profile covers around 300,000 clones, with 60% appearing a single time and about 0.93% taken by the ten largest. Sequenced here: CD4+ T cells sorted from blood, sampled at week 52, from a patient treated with tofacitinib. The origin of the receptors is a human donor with alopecia areata. Each CDR3 is given with its conserved first and last residue. A D gene is named only where the DNA matches it firmly. Expanded clones get a size class; other rows say once, few or many, or leave the size out.

DNA,CDR3,J,V,size,D
TGTGCCTGGAGGGACAGGGGGACTACTGAAGCTTTCTTT,CAWRDRGTTEAFF,TRBJ1-1,TRBV30,once,TRBD1
TGTGCCAGCAGCATCGCCCCGATGGGGGGGAGCTCTTACGAGCAGTACTTC,CASSIAPMGGSSYEQYF,TRBJ2-7,TRBV5-4,-,TRBD2
TGTGCCATCAGTGACGGATACAGGGGGGATACGCAGTATTTT,CAISDGYRGDTQYF,TRBJ2-3,TRBV10-3,few,TRBD1
TGTGCCAGCAGCCAAGAGTGGGGGGCGACAGATACGCAGTATTTT,CASSQEWGATDTQYF,TRBJ2-3,TRBV4-2,-,-
TGTGCCAGCAGTGGGGGTGGGCCCCAGCATTTT,CASSGGGPQHF,TRBJ1-5,TRBV2,-,-
TGTGCCTGGCTCGACGTTCTAGGCTCACCCCTCCACTTT,CAWLDVLGSPLHF,TRBJ1-6,TRBV30,-,-
TGCGCCAGCAGCTTGGATGGACAGGCCTTATATGGCTACACCTTC,CASSLDGQALYGYTF,TRBJ1-2,TRBV5-1,few,TRBD1
TGTGCCAGCAGTGAATGGGGCAGGGAGAACACTGAAGCTTTCTTT,CASSEWGRENTEAFF,TRBJ1-1,TRBV25-1,-,-
TGTGCCAGCAGCCCAAGCGGCAGGGCGGGAGATACGCAGTATTTT,CASSPSGRAGDTQYF,TRBJ2-3,TRBV7-3,few,-
TGTGCCAGCAGCTTAGGACAGGGGAACACTGAAGCTTTCTTT,CASSLGQGNTEAFF,TRBJ1-1,TRBV7-2,-,TRBD1
TGTGCCTGGAACGGGGCAGGGGGAGGTAGCGAGCAGTACTTC,CAWNGAGGGSEQYF,TRBJ2-7,TRBV30,-,-
TGCGCCAGCAGCAAGGATAGCAACGAGCAGTACTTC,CASSKDSNEQYF,TRBJ2-7,TRBV5-1,few,-
TGTGCCAGCAGTCCCCCGGGGGGACCCTACGAGCAGTACTTC,CASSPPGGPYEQYF,TRBJ2-7,TRBV6-5,-,TRBD2
TGTGCCAGCTCACCGGAGAACCAAGAGACCCAGTACTTC,CASSPENQETQYF,TRBJ2-5,TRBV18,-,-
TGTGCCAGCAGCTTAAGGCGGGACAGTGAAGCTTTCTTT,CASSLRRDSEAFF,TRBJ1-1,TRBV11-1,once,TRBD1
TGTGCCAGCAGCGTAGTGGGTTCTTCTGGGGCCAACGTCCTGACTTTC,CASSVVGSSGANVLTF,TRBJ2-6,TRBV9,once,-
TGCGCCAGCAGCCAAGAGGGGAGTGCCACCGGGGAGCTGTTTTTT,CASSQEGSATGELFF,TRBJ2-2,TRBV4-3,-,-
TGTGCCAGTACACCGGGGGAACAAGAGACCCAGTACTTC,CASTPGEQETQYF,TRBJ2-5,TRBV10-3,-,-
TGTGCCAGCAGCACAGGGTTAAGGAATGGCTACACCTTC,CASSTGLRNGYTF,TRBJ1-2,TRBV27,few,-
TGTGCCAGCAGCTTATCAGAGACCCAGTACTTC,CASSLSETQYF,TRBJ2-5,TRBV7-2,-,-
TGTGCCAGCAGTCTTTACGGGACCTCAGAGGGTGGCTACACCTTC,CASSLYGTSEGGYTF,TRBJ1-2,TRBV27,-,-
TGTGCCAGCAGCTCCCTCGGAGGGGGCATGAACACTGAAGCTTTCTTT,CASSSLGGGMNTEAFF,TRBJ1-1,TRBV5-4,-,TRBD1
TGTGCCAGCAGCTTAGAGACTTGGCGGGGCTCGAACACCGGGGAGCTGTTTTTT,CASSLETWRGSNTGELFF,TRBJ2-2,TRBV7-9,few,-
TGCGCCAGCAGCTCCGAAGGGAAGCAGCCCCAGCATTTT,CASSSEGKQPQHF,TRBJ1-5,TRBV5-1,-,-
TGTGCCAGCCTCCGAGGGAACAATGAGCAGTTCTTC,CASLRGNNEQFF,TRBJ2-1,TRBV18,few,-
TGTGCCAGCAGCCAACAATGGCAAGAGACCCAGTACTTC,CASSQQWQETQYF,TRBJ2-5,TRBV6-1,-,-
TGTGCCAGCAGGACGGGACAGGGTCTTTATGGCTACACCTTC,CASRTGQGLYGYTF,TRBJ1-2,TRBV6-6,-,TRBD1
TGTGCCAGCAGTTACAGGGGAGTAAACTCCGCTACTGAAGCTTTCTTT,CASSYRGVNSATEAFF,TRBJ1-1,TRBV6-5,-,-
TGTGCCATAGCCGGGGCTAGCCCTAGCACAGATACGCAGTATTTT,CAIAGASPSTDTQYF,TRBJ2-3,TRBV10-3,-,-
TGCGCCAGCAGCTCGGTTGACAGGGAGCAGTACTTC,CASSSVDREQYF,TRBJ2-7,TRBV5-1,-,-
TGTGCCAGCTCAGCCCCACAGGGTTGGAACTACGAGCAGTACTTC,CASSAPQGWNYEQYF,TRBJ2-7,TRBV18,once,-
TGTGCCTGGAGTCCTAAAGGGGGCGCGACGAAGGGGGCCAACGTCCTGACTTTC,CAWSPKGGATKGANVLTF,TRBJ2-6,TRBV30,-,TRBD1
TGTGCCAGCAGGGGACAGGGAGGAGGGAACACTGAAGCTTTCTTT,CASRGQGGGNTEAFF,TRBJ1-1,TRBV2,-,TRBD1
TGTGCCAGCAGTAACAACGCAGGAGGCTACGAGCAGTACTTC,CASSNNAGGYEQYF,TRBJ2-7,TRBV25-1,-,-
TGTGCCAGCAGTTACCGGACAGGAAATGAAGCTTTCTTT,CASSYRTGNEAFF,TRBJ1-1,TRBV6-5,few,TRBD1